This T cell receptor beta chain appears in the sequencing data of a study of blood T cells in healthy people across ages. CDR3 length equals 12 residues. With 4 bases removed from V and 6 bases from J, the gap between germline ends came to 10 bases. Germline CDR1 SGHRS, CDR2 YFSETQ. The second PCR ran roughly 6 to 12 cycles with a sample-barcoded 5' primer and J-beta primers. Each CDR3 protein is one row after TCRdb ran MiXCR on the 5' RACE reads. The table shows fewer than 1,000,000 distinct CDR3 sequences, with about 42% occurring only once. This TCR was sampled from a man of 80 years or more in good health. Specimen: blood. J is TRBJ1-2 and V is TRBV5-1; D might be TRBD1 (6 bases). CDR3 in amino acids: CASSPHRDGYTF. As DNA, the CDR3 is TGCGCCAGCAGCCCTCACAGGGATGGCTACACCTTC.